This TCR beta chain was documented in a study of metastatic and nonmetastatic thyroid tumors. This clone appeared a few times. V was shortened by 1 base and J by 10 bases, with 13 bases between the two germline ends. Germline V lookup: CDR1 SNHLY, CDR2 FYNNEI. The CDR3 extends over 13 amino acids. No patient had received any treatment before thyroid surgery. TCRdb reassembled clones from the PCR reads with MiXCR. Of about 23,000 clones listed, around 21% are singletons. The specimen sequenced was blood. This clonotype was obtained from a female donor with papillary thyroid cancer or a benign thyroid nodule (not recorded which). Some clones in this sample may be carry-over from other donors' samples. This chain connects TRBV2 to TRBJ1-2; D ambiguous. The chain's CDR3 is CASSEGPGGLYTF. The CDR3 DNA follows: TGTGCCAGCAGTGAAGGACCTGGAGGGCTCTACACCTTC. The full variable domain, in which reference TRBV2 and TRBJ1-2 provide the parts outside the CDR3, is EPEVTQTPSHQVTQMGQEVILRCVPISNHLYFYWYRQILGQKVEFLVSFYNNEISEKSEIFDDQFSVERPDGSNFTLKIRSTKLEDSAMYFCASSEGPGGLYTFGSGTRLTVV.